This record covers a single T cell receptor (beta chain). The time point is: after dendritic cell vaccination, including at tumor progression/relapse. The CDR3 runs 11 residues. From germline, CDR1 is LNHDA and CDR2 SQIVND (reference sequence). V lost 5 bases and J lost 7, with 8 bases in between. This sample was taken from a study of glioma-infiltrating T cells after dendritic cell vaccination. Data came from immunoSEQ multiplex PCR; TCRdb stores just in-frame clones and leaves some out. In the table there are tens of thousands of clones, roughly 80% of which are singletons. The chain links TRBV19 to TRBJ1-2, with D unresolved. The sequence was collected from a human donor with glioblastoma. This specimen consisted of blood, obtained after dendritic cell vaccination. CDR3 nucleotide sequence: TGTGCCAGTAGTCCTTCCGTTGGCTACACCTTC. Amino acid sequence: CASSPSVGYTF. The full variable domain, completed using reference TRBV19 and TRBJ1-2, is DGGITQSPKYLFRKEGQNVTLSCEQNLNHDAMYWYRQDPGQGLRLIYYSQIVNDFQKGDIAEGYSVSREKKESFPLTVTSAQKNPTAFYLCASSPSVGYTFGSGTRLTVV.